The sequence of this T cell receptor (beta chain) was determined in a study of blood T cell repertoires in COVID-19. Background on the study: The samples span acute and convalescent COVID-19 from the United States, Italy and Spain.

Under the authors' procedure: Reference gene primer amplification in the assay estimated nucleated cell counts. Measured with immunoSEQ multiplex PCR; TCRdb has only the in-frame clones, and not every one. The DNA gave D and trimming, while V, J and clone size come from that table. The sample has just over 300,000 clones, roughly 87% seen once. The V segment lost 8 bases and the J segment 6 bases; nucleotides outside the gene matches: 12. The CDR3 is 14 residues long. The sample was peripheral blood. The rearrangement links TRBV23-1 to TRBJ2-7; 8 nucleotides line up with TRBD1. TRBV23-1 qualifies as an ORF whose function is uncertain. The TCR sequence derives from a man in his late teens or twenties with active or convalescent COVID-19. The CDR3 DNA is TGCGCCAGCTGTCGTCCGACAGGGGTTTCCGAGCAGTACTTC. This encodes CASCRPTGVSEQYF.